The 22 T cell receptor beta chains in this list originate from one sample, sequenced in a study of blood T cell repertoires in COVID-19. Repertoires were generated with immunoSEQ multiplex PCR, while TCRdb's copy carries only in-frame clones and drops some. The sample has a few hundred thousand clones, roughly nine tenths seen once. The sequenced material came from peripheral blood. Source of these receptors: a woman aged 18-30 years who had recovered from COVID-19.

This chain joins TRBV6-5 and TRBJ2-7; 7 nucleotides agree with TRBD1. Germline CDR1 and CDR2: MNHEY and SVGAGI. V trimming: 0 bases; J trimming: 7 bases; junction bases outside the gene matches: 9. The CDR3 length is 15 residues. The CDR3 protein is CASSYSSQGEREQYF. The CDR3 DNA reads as TGTGCCAGCAGTTACTCGAGCCAGGGGGAGCGTGAGCAGTACTTC.

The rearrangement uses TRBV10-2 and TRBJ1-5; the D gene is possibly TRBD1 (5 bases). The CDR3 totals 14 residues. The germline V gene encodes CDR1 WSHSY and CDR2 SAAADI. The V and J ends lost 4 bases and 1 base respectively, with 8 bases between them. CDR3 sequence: CASSGGSSNQPQHF. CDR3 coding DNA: TGCGCCAGCAGTGGGGGCAGCAGCAATCAGCCCCAGCATTTT.

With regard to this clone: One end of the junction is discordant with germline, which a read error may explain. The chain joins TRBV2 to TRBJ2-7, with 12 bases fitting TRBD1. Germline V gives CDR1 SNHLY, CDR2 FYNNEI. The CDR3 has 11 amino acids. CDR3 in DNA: TGCGGGGACAGGGGGCGCGAAGGGCAGTACTTC. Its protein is CGDRGREGQYF.

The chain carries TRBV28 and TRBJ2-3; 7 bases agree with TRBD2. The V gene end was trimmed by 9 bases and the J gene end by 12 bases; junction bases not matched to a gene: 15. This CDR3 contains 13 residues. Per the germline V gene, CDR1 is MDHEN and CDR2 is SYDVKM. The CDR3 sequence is CASESGITNRQYF. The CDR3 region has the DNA TGTGCCAGTGAGAGCGGGATAACCAACCGACAGTATTTT.

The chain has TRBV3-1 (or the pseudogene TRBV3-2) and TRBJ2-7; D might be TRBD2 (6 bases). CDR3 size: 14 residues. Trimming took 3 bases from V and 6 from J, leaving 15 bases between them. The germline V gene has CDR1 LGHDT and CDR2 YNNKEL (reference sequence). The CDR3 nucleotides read TGTGCCAGCAGCCACACCCTAGGGACTTCCGAGCAGTACTTC. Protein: CASSHTLGTSEQYF.

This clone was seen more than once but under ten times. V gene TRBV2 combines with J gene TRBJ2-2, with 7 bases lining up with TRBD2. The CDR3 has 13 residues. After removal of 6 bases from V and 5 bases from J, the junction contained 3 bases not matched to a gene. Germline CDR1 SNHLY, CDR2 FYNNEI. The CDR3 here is CASRAGKTGELFF. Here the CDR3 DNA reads TGTGCCAGCAGAGCGGGAAAGACCGGGGAGCTGTTTTTT.

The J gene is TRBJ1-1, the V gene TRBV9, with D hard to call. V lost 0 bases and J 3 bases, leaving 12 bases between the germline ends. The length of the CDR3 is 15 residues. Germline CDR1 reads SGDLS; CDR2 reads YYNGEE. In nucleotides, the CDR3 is TGTGCCAGCAGCGTAGATAATCTAGCTTACACTGAAGCTTTCTTT. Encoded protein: CASSVDNLAYTEAFF. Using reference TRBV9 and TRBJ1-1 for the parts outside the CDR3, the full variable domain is DSGVTQTPKHLITATGQRVTLRCSPRSGDLSVYWYQQSLDQGLQFLIQYYNGEERAKGNILERFSAQQFPDLHSELNLSSLELGDSALYFCASSVDNLAYTEAFFGQGTRLTVV.

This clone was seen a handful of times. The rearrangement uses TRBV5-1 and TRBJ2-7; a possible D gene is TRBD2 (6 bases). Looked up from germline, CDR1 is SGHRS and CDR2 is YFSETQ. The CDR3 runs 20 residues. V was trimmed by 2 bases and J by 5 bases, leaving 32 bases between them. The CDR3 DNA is TGCGCCAGCAGCTTATCTTTGTGGGGGACTTCTTGGAATCCGGGGCACGAGCAGTACTTC. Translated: CASSLSLWGTSWNPGHEQYF.

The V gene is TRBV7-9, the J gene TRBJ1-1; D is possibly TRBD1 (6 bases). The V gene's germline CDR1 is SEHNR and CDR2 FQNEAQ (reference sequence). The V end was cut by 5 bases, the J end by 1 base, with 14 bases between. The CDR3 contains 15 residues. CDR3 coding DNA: TGTGCCAGCAGCCCCGTCGCAGGGGCGAACACTGAAGCTTTCTTT. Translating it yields CASSPVAGANTEAFF.

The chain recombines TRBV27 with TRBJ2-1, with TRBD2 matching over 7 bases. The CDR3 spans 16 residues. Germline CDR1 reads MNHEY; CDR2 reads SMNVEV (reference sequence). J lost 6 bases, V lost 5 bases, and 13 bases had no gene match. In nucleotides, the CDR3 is TGTGCCAGCAGTCATTCACTTAGCGGGTTGCCCAATGAGCAGTTCTTC. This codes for CASSHSLSGLPNEQFF.

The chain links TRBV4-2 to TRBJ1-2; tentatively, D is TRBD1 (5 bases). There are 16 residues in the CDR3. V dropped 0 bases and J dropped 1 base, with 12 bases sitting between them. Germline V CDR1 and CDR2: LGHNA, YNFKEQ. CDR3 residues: CASSQDWAGLNYGYTF. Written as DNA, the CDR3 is TGTGCCAGCAGCCAAGATTGGGCGGGGCTTAACTATGGCTACACCTTC.

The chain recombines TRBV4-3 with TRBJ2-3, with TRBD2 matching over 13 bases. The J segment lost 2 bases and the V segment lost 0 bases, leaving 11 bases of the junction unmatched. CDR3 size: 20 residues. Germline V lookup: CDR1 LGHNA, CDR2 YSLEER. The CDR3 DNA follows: TGCGCCAGCAGCCAAGAGAGAGGACTAGCGGGAGTGGGCCCCACAGATACGCAGTATTTT. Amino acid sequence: CASSQERGLAGVGPTDTQYF.

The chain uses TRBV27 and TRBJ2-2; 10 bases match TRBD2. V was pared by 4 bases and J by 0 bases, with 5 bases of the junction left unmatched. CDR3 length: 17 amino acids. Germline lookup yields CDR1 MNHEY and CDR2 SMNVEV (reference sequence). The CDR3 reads CASSWGTSAANTGELFF. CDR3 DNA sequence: TGTGCCAGCAGTTGGGGGACTAGCGCTGCGAACACCGGGGAGCTGTTTTTT.

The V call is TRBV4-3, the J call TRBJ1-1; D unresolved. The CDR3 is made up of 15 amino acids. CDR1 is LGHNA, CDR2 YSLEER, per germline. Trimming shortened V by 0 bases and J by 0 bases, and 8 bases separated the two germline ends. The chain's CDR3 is CASSQDLGMNTEAFF. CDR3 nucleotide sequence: TGCGCCAGCAGCCAAGATTTGGGCATGAACACTGAAGCTTTCTTT.

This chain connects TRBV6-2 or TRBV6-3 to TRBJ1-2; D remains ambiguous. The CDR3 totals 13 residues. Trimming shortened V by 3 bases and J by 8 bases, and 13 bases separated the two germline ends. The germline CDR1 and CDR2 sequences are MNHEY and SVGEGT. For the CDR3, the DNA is TGTGCCAGCAGTTATGCGGGTCGGGAAGGCTACACCTTC. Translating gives CASSYAGREGYTF.

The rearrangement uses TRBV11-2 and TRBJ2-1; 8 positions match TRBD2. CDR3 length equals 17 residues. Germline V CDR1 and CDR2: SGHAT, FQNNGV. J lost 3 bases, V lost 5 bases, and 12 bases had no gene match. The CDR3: CASSVLAGRGSYNEQFF. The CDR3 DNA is TGTGCCAGCAGCGTATTAGCGGGAAGGGGAAGCTACAATGAGCAGTTCTTC.

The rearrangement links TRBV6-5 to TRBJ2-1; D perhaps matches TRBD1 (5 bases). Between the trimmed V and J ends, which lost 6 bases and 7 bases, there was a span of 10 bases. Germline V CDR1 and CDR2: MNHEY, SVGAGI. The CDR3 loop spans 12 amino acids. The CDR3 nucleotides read TGTGCCAGCAGGGGGCCTGAGAATGAGCAGTTCTTC. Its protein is CASRGPENEQFF.

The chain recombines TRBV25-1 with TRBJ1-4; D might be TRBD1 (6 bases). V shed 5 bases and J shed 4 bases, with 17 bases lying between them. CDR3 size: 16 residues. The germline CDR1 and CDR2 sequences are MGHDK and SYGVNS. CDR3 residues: CASSHGTDSLNEKLFF. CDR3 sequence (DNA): TGTGCCAGCAGTCACGGGACGGACAGTCTTAATGAAAAACTGTTTTTT.

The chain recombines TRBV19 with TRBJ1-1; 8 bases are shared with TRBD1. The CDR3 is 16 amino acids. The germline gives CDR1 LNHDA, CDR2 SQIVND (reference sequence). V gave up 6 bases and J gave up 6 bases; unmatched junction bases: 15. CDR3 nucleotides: TGTGCCAGTAGGGCTAACTTCGGACAGGGAAGGCCTGAAGCTTTCTTT. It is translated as CASRANFGQGRPEAFF.

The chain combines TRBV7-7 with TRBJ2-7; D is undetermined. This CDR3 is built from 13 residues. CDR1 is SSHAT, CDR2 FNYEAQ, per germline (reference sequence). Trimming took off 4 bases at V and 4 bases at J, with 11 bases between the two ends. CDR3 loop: CASSSQNGYEQYF. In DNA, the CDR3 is TGTGCCAGCAGCTCCCAAAACGGTTACGAGCAGTACTTC.

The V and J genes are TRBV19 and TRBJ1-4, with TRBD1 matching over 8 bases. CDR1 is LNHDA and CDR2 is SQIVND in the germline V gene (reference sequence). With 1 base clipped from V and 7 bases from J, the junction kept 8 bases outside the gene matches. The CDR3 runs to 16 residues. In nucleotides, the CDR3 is TGTGCCAGTAGTATAGGCTCCGGGACAGGAGGTGAAAAACTGTTTTTT. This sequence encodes CASSIGSGTGGEKLFF.

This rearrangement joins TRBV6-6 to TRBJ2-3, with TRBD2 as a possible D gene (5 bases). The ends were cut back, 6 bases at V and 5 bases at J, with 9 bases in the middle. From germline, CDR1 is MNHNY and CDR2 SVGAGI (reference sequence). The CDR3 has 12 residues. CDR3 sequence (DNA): TGTGCCAGCAGGCAGGAGGTAGATACGCAGTATTTT. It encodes CASRQEVDTQYF.